The text below deals with one T cell receptor (beta chain). What this receptor recognizes is not known. Nothing much larger sits one base from this clone, and base qualities are not available. V is cut by 2 bases and J by 3 bases, and the space between the germline ends is 9 bases. The CDR3 holds 14 amino acids from the cysteine to the phenylalanine. Here the CDR3 DNA is all that survives: 42 bases in frame from base 1. In the germline V gene, CDR1 corresponds to SGHRS and CDR2 to YFSETQ. The data belong to a study of blood T cell repertoires in COVID-19 (dated by TCRdb to about 2020). Background on the whole study: Samples covering the acute and convalescent phases of COVID-19 were provided by collaborators in the United States, Italy and Spain. The prospective study material was composed of cDNA or gDNA derived from T cells, B-cell-depleted T cells, or PBMCs. Deeply sampled blood TCRbeta repertoires from subjects exposed to, actively infected with, or recovered from COVID-19 were included in the dataset. The repertoires were released in a freely available public database meant as a resource for research on the immune response to SARS-CoV-2. Samples were obtained from the ongoing ImmuneRACE study (first 160 participants) and from 1,000 to 1,500 subjects provided by 6 global collaborators. The sample metadata nearly always contained a de-identified subject ID, COVID-19 status, age in years and sex. Where available, HLA class I and class II types were taken from metadata supplied by the sample provider and were not determined by assay-based typing.

Collaborating institutions collected whole blood in K2EDTA tubes following their own protocols. For TCRbeta analysis, collaborators shipped samples in one of three forms: frozen whole blood, isolated PBMCs, or DNA extracted from either of those sample types. The study at large found these results: Clinical and demographic metadata were provided uncurated, with the amount varying by source and participant.

TCRbeta CDR3 regions were amplified from genomic DNA using the immunoSEQ Assay, a bias-controlled multiplex PCR. The paper's data handling went like this. The number of nucleated cells in each sample was estimated from the amplification of reference gene primers within the assay. To quantify the absolute abundance of each unique TCRbeta CDR3 rearrangement, sequence reads were collapsed and filtered. For each sample, productive Simpson clonality was calculated as the square root of Simpson's diversity index across productive rearrangements. TCRdb limited this immuneACCESS table to in-frame rearrangements with V and J called. A share of clones is missing; checked studies link under half to unresolved V genes, and the rest is unexplained. V and J calls and clone size come straight from that table; D and trimming were deduced from the DNA. This sample gives some 81,000 clones in total; over 90% of them show up just once. Roughly 4% of the sample goes to the ten largest clones.

The sample comprised peripheral blood. Recombination connected TRBV5-1 to TRBJ2-1, with the D gene call left open. This receptor was taken from a human donor with active COVID-19. The donor label of this sample is uncertain. The sequenced DNA: TGCGCCAGCAGCTTAGGCGACTTCTACAATGAGCAGTTCTTC. This is translated as CASSLGDFYNEQFF. Outside the CDR3, residues come from the reference TRBV5-1 and TRBJ2-1 proteins, so the full variable domain is: KAGVTQTPRYLIKTRGQQVTLSCSPISGHRSVSWYQQTPGQGLQFLFEYFSETQRNKGNFPGRFSGRQFSNSRSEMNVSTLELGDSALYLCASSLGDFYNEQFFGPGTRLTVL.